The clone carrying this T cell receptor beta chain was detected ten times or more. Its target is not known. These data come from a study of CD8+CD57+ T cells in acquired aplastic anemia. Study context: On average, sorted CD4+ and CD8+ cells gave 3.2 ug of DNA. In CD4+ cells, healthy donors produced an average of around 11 million reads. The study's findings and limits: Patients shared 25 to 35 CD8+ CDR3 sequences with controls. The CD8+ Simpson's diversity of patients and controls was not significantly different.

Genomic DNA, serving as template, underwent TCR beta VDJ and CDR3 profiling. In TCRdb, the reads were re-called with MiXCR into one record per CDR3 protein. The sample lists some 240,000 distinct CDR3 sequences; 34% were seen once. The source material was sorted CD4+, CD8+, or CD8+CD57+ T cells (not recorded which) from PBMCs. The TCR comes from a human donor in good health, serving as a control.

DNA of the CDR3: TGTGCCAGCAGCTTATCGTCGGCGACAGCAAAACTGTTTTTT. It is translated as CASSLSSATAKLFF. This chain uses TRBV7-9 with TRBJ1-4; the D gene is possibly TRBD1 (5 bases). Germline CDR1 is SEHNR and CDR2 is FQNEAQ (reference sequence). V lost 2 bases, J lost 10 bases, and 14 bases lay in between. The CDR3 is 14 amino acids.